Presented here are 21 T cell receptor beta chains from one specimen sequenced in a study of regulatory T cells in long-lasting Graves disease. CDR3 regions were amplified by Arm-PCR using iRepertoire HTBI primers to build TCR beta libraries. TCRdb reanalysed the multiplex PCR reads using MiXCR and keeps one entry per CDR3 protein. Among roughly 300,000 distinct CDR3 sequences listed, 22% were seen once. Time point given: persistent/refractory GD, antithyroid drugs over 5 years with positive TRAb. PBMCs were the source of the RNA used for TCR sequencing. The material was peripheral blood mononuclear cells (PBMCs), obtained when the disease was refractory, from a patient treated with antithyroid drugs. The receptors come from a female donor with Graves disease.

The CDR3 here is CASSLGDKISYEQYF. Written as DNA, the CDR3 is TGCGCCAGCAGCTTGGGGGACAAGATCTCCTACGAGCAGTACTTC. The chain joins TRBV5-1 to TRBJ2-7; the D gene is possibly TRBD1 (6 bases). The CDR3 covers 15 residues. In germline, CDR1 is SGHRS, CDR2 YFSETQ. V lost 0 bases to trimming and J lost 0 bases, with 10 bases between them.

Many counts were recorded for this clonotype. This sequence joins TRBV7-9 and TRBJ1-1; 8 positions match TRBD1. Germline V gene data show CDR1 as SEHNR and CDR2 as FQNEAQ (reference sequence). V trimming: 2 bases; J trimming: 1 base; junction bases outside the gene matches: 3. CDR3 length: 15 amino acids. CDR3 sequence (DNA): TGTGCCAGCAGCTTACTGGGACAGGAGAACACTGAAGCTTTCTTT. It yields the protein CASSLLGQENTEAFF.

This clonotype was seen more than once but under ten times. Mismatch with germline at one junction end may stem from a read error. The CDR3 reads CASSQDGYEQYF. In DNA, the CDR3 is TGTGCCAGCAGTCAAGACGGCTACGAGCAGTACTTC. The rearrangement joins TRBV14 to TRBJ2-7; D is uncertain. The CDR3 covers 12 residues. CDR1 and CDR2 from the germline V gene are SGHDN and FVKESK.

This clonotype showed up just a few times. The V and J genes are TRBV7-2 and TRBJ2-2, with TRBD2 as a possible D gene (6 bases). Trimming cost V 0 bases and J 5 bases, with 10 bases left between them. The CDR3 loop spans 15 amino acids. Germline CDR1 is SGHTA and CDR2 is FQGNSA. The CDR3 DNA sequence: TGTGCCAGCAGCTTAGCGGGACTGAAAACCGGGGAGCTGTTTTTT. It is translated as CASSLAGLKTGELFF.

This clonotype showed up many times. This chain uses TRBV28 with TRBJ2-7; 7 bases line up with TRBD1. The CDR3 loop spans 15 amino acids. V was clipped by 5 bases and J by 3 bases; unmatched bases: 10. Germline values: CDR1 MDHEN, CDR2 SYDVKM. Here the CDR3 reads CASSAWTGPHYEQYF. DNA for the CDR3: TGTGCCAGCAGTGCTTGGACAGGACCTCACTACGAGCAGTACTTC. Full variable domain (rest looked up from reference TRBV28 and TRBJ2-7): DVKVTQSSRYLVKRTGEKVFLECVQDMDHENMFWYRQDPGLGLRLIYFSYDVKMKEKGDIPEGYSVSREKKERFSLILESASTNQTSMYLCASSAWTGPHYEQYFGPGTRLTVT.

This clonotype has just a few counts. V and J are TRBV12-3 or TRBV12-4 and TRBJ2-3, with 8 bases that match TRBD2. J lost 4 bases, V lost 6 bases, and 9 bases had no gene match. This CDR3 region has 15 residues. CDR3 in amino acids: CASRETSEESDTQYF. CDR3 in DNA: TGTGCCAGCAGGGAGACTAGCGAGGAATCAGATACGCAGTATTTT.

With respect to this clonotype: The junction and the germline gene differ at one end; a read error may be behind it. The chain links TRBV7-9 to TRBJ1-1, with D tentatively TRBD1 (5 bases). CDR3 length equals 15 residues. CDR1 and CDR2 from the germline V gene are SEHNR and FQNEAQ (reference sequence). The CDR3 DNA sequence: TGTGCCAGCAGCTCATTTGTGGGAGTGGACACTAAAGCTTTCTTT. As protein: CASSSFVGVDTKAFF.

V gene TRBV14 combines with J gene TRBJ1-2; 9 positions agree with TRBD1. Germline CDR1 reads SGHDN; CDR2 reads FVKESK. The CDR3 is 15 amino acids. J gave up 8 bases and V 5 bases, and 12 bases lay outside the gene matches. The CDR3 loop is CASSGRDRAMEGYTF. CDR3 in DNA: TGTGCCAGCAGCGGACGGGACAGGGCAATGGAGGGCTACACCTTC.

The V call is TRBV29-1, the J call TRBJ1-1, with unresolved D. V lost 6 bases and J 1 base, leaving 12 bases between the germline ends. The CDR3 consists of 13 residues. Per the germline V gene, CDR1 is SQVTM and CDR2 is ANQGSEA. The CDR3 DNA reads TGCAGCGTACTAGATGATGGGAACACTGAAGCTTTCTTT. Its protein is CSVLDDGNTEAFF.

This clonotype was observed many times. The chain combines TRBV12-3 or TRBV12-4 with TRBJ2-7; 12 nucleotides align to TRBD2. The CDR3 loop spans 15 amino acids. Trimming cost V 6 bases and J 2 bases; bases outside gene matches: 5. The CDR3 loop reads CASRPTSGRPYEQYF. The CDR3 DNA reads TGTGCCAGCAGACCAACTAGCGGGAGGCCCTACGAGCAGTACTTC.

This clonotype has only one observation. The chain employs TRBV25-1 and TRBJ1-3; D gene ambiguous. V was pared by 4 bases and J by 3 bases, with 7 bases between. This CDR3 spans 13 amino acids. The V gene's germline CDR1 is MGHDK and CDR2 SYGVNS. CDR3 in amino acids: CASSVAVGNTIYF. CDR3 bases: TGTGCCAGCAGTGTGGCCGTTGGAAACACCATATATTTT. The full variable domain, with the rest looked up from reference TRBV25-1 and TRBJ1-3, is EADIYQTPRYLVIGTGKKITLECSQTMGHDKMYWYQQDPGMELHLIHYSYGVNSTEKGDLSSESTVSRIRTEHFPLTLESARPSHTSQYLCASSVAVGNTIYFGEGSWLTVV.

This clonotype was counted many times. The V and J genes are TRBV5-6 and TRBJ2-5; TRBD1 matches at 7 bases. Trimming removed 2 bases from V and 1 base from J; junction bases left unmatched: 2. Germline assignment: CDR1 SGHDT and CDR2 YYEEEE. The CDR3 has 14 amino acids. The CDR3 DNA reads as TGTGCCAGCAGCTTTGGACAGGCCCAAGAGACCCAGTACTTC. It is translated as CASSFGQAQETQYF.

At least ten counts were recorded for this clonotype. As DNA, the CDR3 is TGTGCCATCAGTCCCCGGTCCGCGACCGGGACCGGCTACGAGCAGTACTTC. It codes for CAISPRSATGTGYEQYF. The chain joins TRBV10-3 to TRBJ2-7; D may be TRBD1 or TRBD2 (5 bases each). The CDR3 contains 17 residues. Trimming stripped 5 bases from V and 3 bases from J, with 23 bases between. The germline V gene encodes CDR1 ENHRY and CDR2 SYGVKD.

CDR3: CASSQDWRVDTEAFF. CDR3 coding DNA: TGCGCCAGCAGCCAAGATTGGAGGGTAGACACTGAAGCTTTCTTT. This chain connects TRBV4-3 to TRBJ1-1; D uncertain. The CDR3 is made up of 15 amino acids. The germline gives CDR1 LGHNA, CDR2 YSLEER. V was shortened by 0 bases and J by 3 bases, with 11 bases between the two germline ends.

This clonotype was detected a few times. The rearrangement joins TRBV19 to TRBJ2-4; 8 bases are a match to TRBD1. CDR3 length equals 14 residues. Unmatched junction bases numbered 7, after V lost 3 bases and J lost 9 bases. Germline CDR1 LNHDA, CDR2 SQIVND (reference sequence). CDR3 sequence reads: CASSMSDRAGIQYF. The DNA for the CDR3 is TGTGCCAGTAGTATGTCGGACAGGGCGGGCATTCAGTACTTC.

This clonotype was picked up many times. V usage is TRBV28 and J usage is TRBJ2-2, with a weak D call TRBD2 (6 bases). Per germline, CDR1 MDHEN and CDR2 SYDVKM. This CDR3 spans 12 amino acids. V gave up 7 bases and J gave up 8 bases, with 11 bases separating them. This CDR3 reads CASTEGIGELFF. The CDR3 coding sequence is TGTGCCAGCACGGAGGGAATAGGGGAGCTGTTTTTT. The full variable domain, with the rest looked up from reference TRBV28 and TRBJ2-2, is DVKVTQSSRYLVKRTGEKVFLECVQDMDHENMFWYRQDPGLGLRLIYFSYDVKMKEKGDIPEGYSVSREKKERFSLILESASTNQTSMYLCASTEGIGELFFGEGSRLTVL.

In this sample, this clonotype turned up many times. The gene calls are TRBV2 and TRBJ2-1; D remains unclear. V was shortened by 3 bases and J by 10 bases, with 10 bases between the two germline ends. Germline CDR1 SNHLY, CDR2 FYNNEI. The CDR3 has 12 amino acids. The chain's CDR3 is CASSEVEAEQFF. In nucleotides, the CDR3 is TGTGCCAGCAGTGAGGTTGAGGCAGAGCAGTTCTTC.

This clonotype came up many times. The CDR3 loop is CASTTRALRVSGANVLTF. CDR3 bases: TGTGCCAGCACCACAAGGGCCCTCAGGGTCTCTGGGGCCAACGTCCTGACTTTC. The chain combines TRBV2 with TRBJ2-6; a possible D gene is TRBD1 (5 bases). V was shortened by 7 bases and J by 0 bases, with 19 bases between the two germline ends. The CDR3 is 18 residues long. Germline CDR1 and CDR2: SNHLY and FYNNEI.

This clonotype was counted only a few times. This chain joins TRBV20-1 and TRBJ2-7; D not certain. V lost 6 bases to trimming and J lost 3 bases, with 15 bases between them. The length of the CDR3 is 13 residues. The germline V gene encodes CDR1 DFQATT and CDR2 SNEGSKA (reference sequence). The CDR3 sequence: CSAEPAGFYEQYF. CDR3 in DNA: TGCAGTGCCGAACCCGCCGGGTTCTACGAGCAGTACTTC.

The chain recombines TRBV20-1 with TRBJ2-5; 7 nucleotides align to TRBD2. From germline, CDR1 is DFQATT and CDR2 SNEGSKA (reference sequence). After removal of 1 base from V and 3 bases from J, the junction contained 2 bases not matched to a gene. The CDR3 totals 13 residues. CDR3 residues: CSARGGGEETQYF. CDR3 in DNA: TGCAGTGCTAGAGGGGGGGGAGAAGAGACCCAGTACTTC.

In this sample, this clonotype turned up once. The CDR3 sequence is CASSLKGGAGTGELFF. The CDR3 region has the DNA TGTGCCAGCAGCTTGAAAGGGGGCGCAGGAACCGGGGAGCTGTTTTTT. This chain joins TRBV7-6 and TRBJ2-2; 7 bases fit TRBD1. CDR3 length equals 16 residues. Unmatched junction bases numbered 9, after V lost 3 bases and J lost 5 bases. Germline CDR1 is SGHVS and CDR2 is FNYEAQ.